This T cell receptor (beta chain) comes out of a study of T cells in women clearing cervical HPV infection (dated by TCRdb to between 2018 and 2020). About the investigation overall: The cases were 25 to 30 women with histologically confirmed HPV16-related CIN3 or worse, and 2 of these cases were invasive cancers. Controls were over 20 women whose single incident HPV16 infection cleared within 12 months without precancer or cancer developing. Because only a few women had HLA typing data, the possibility that HLA type acted as a confounder could not be ruled out. Blood from cases was drawn at the visit where the lesion was first identified, while blood from controls was drawn once the infection was no longer detected. The exploratory proof-of-principle case-control study was nested within the Guanacaste HPV Natural History Study in Costa Rica and compared TCR repertoires across cervical HPV16 outcomes. Among cases, blood sampling came a median of almost 150 days after lesion detection, with an interquartile range of about 80 to 220 days. Five blinded duplicates per group were added as quality controls, giving around 60 samples: some 50 participants and some 10 replicates. Cases had a median age of roughly 30 years compared with 37 to 45 for controls, and baseline characteristics showed no significant differences between the groups. Cases were matched to controls by age within five years and by the year the sample was collected. The parent cohort enrolled some 10,000 women aged 18 or older in Guanacaste, Costa Rica, during about 1992 to 1995 and followed them for six to eight years.

Concerning this clone itself: The antigen it binds to is not known. From the germline J gene comes the end of the CDR3, since the read stops 3 residues before it.

The immunoSEQ assay used multiplex PCR to amplify TCR beta CDR3 regions from an average of approximately 1,100 ng of genomic DNA per sample. To correct primer bias, the assay used a complete synthetic TCR repertoire to set an amplification baseline. The amplicons were sequenced using the Illumina platform. Per the authors' processing: Sequence errors were corrected by clustering with frequency ratios and a modified nearest-neighbor algorithm, and the sequences were then analyzed in the immunoSEQ Analyzer using IMGT gene definitions. At each rarefaction depth, TCR richness and evenness were averaged over 20 rarefaction repeats, and samples with fewer sequences than the depth were excluded. Relative abundances of V, D and J genes were compared between groups using Wilcoxon rank sum tests, with FDR correction applied. In the blinded duplicates, the intraclass correlation was 95.6% for TCR richness and averaged around 78% across 66 gene segments. TCRdb holds this immuneACCESS table with in-frame rearrangements only. Some clones are missing; in checked studies, unresolved V genes explain under half, and the rest has no known cause. V, J and clone size reflect that table, while D and trimming were determined from the DNA. The table kept for this sample lists 20,000 to 25,000 clones. The top ten constitute less than 3.5% of the sample.

Broad study findings and their caveats: Because of the cross-sectional design, the study could not determine whether the associations came before infection or resulted from infection, and neither effector/memory subsets nor HPV-specific T cells were isolated. CIN3+ cases had significantly higher TCR repertoire richness than controls across sequencing depths, but evenness did not differ between the groups. Random forest classifiers that combined richness and V gene abundances separated cases from controls with an estimated AUC of around 0.84. Cases had lower TRBV6-7 relative abundance than controls (approximately 0.11% versus 0.16%; Bonferroni P = 0.0008). T-cell numbers per sample were unknown, so richness differences could reflect varying T-cell content rather than repertoire biology.

Every participant had a single incident cervical HPV16 infection, and prevalent HPV16 infections were excluded. Cervical HPV DNA was detected with MY09/MY11 PCR, and genotyping was done with dot-blot hybridization. Approximately 16 mL of heparinized blood were centrifuged, and the buffy coat was aliquoted, frozen at -30°C, then stored at -80°C. Genomic DNA was extracted from buffy coat specimens using QIAGEN kits. V lost 2 bases and J lost 6 bases, and the count of bases not matched to a germline gene is 9. Its CDR3 holds 16 amino acids, cysteine through phenylalanine. The DNA has 39 bases, all within the CDR3, and is read from base 1.

The clonotype originates from a woman aged 18-70 years with a cervical HPV16 infection that either progressed to CIN3+ or cleared (not recorded which). What was sequenced was blood buffy coat. The chain couples TRBV12-3 or TRBV12-4 to TRBJ2-3, with TRBD1 matching 9 junction bases. The DNA read from the CDR3 is TGTGCCAGCAGTTTAACGGGACAGGGAACGTTGGATACG. Its protein is CASSLTGQGTLDT. The whole CDR3 sequence is CASSLTGQGTLDTQYF.